Following are 11 T cell receptor beta chains from one sample sequenced in a study of blood T cell repertoires in COVID-19. Profiled with immunoSEQ multiplex PCR; TCRdb holds only in-frame clones, not every one. Of about 150,000 clones detected, under 90% appear once; the ten largest clones hold roughly 0.58%. Sequenced material: peripheral blood. Source of these receptors: a man aged 55 to 70 with acute or convalescent COVID-19.

The V call is TRBV6-1, the J call TRBJ1-1, with no clear D. CDR3 length: 11 amino acids. Trimming pared 3 bases from V and 13 bases from J, leaving 12 bases between. Per germline, CDR1 MNHNS and CDR2 SASEGT. CDR3 nucleotide sequence: TGTGCCAGCAGTGACAGCAGGAATGATTTCTTT. This codes for CASSDSRNDFF.

This clone was observed a handful of times. The chain combines TRBV6-2 or TRBV6-3 with TRBJ1-1; no firm D call. Germline V gene data show CDR1 as MNHEY and CDR2 as SVGEGT. The CDR3 has 16 amino acids. V was trimmed by 2 bases and J by 2 bases, leaving 15 bases between them. The CDR3 sequence: CASSYRPPEPNTEAFF. DNA of the CDR3: TGTGCCAGCAGTTACCGTCCCCCGGAGCCAAACACTGAAGCTTTCTTT.

The chain employs TRBV4-1 and TRBJ2-1; the D gene is possibly TRBD2 (7 bases). V was shortened by 4 bases and J by 8 bases, with 24 bases between the two germline ends. Per the germline V gene, CDR1 is MGHRA and CDR2 is YSYEKL. The CDR3 has 17 residues. CDR3 in DNA: TGCGCCAGCAGCCGTGGGGGGCTAGCGGTCTTGGGGGATGAGCAGTTCTTC. Protein sequence: CASSRGGLAVLGDEQFF.

This rearrangement joins TRBV6-5 to TRBJ2-7; no firm D call. CDR1 and CDR2 (germline): MNHEY, SVGAGI. The CDR3 is 12 residues long. The V gene lost 10 bases and the J gene lost 6 bases, with 16 bases spanning the gap. CDR3 region: CATKRSSGEQYF. CDR3 DNA: TGTGCCACCAAGAGGTCCTCGGGCGAGCAGTACTTC.

A single count supports this clone. The chain uses TRBV4-1 and TRBJ1-2; 9 nucleotides match TRBD1. The trim removed 4 bases at V and 10 bases at J, leaving 13 bases unmatched. The CDR3 runs to 15 residues. In germline, CDR1 is MGHRA, CDR2 YSYEKL. CDR3 region: CASSRPIPGQGNYTF. The CDR3 DNA reads TGCGCCAGCAGCCGACCGATACCGGGACAGGGAAACTACACCTTC.

V gene TRBV6-2 or TRBV6-3 combines with J gene TRBJ1-5; 9 bases align to TRBD1. The CDR3 loop spans 16 amino acids. From germline, CDR1 is MNHEY and CDR2 SVGEGT. The trim removed 2 bases at V and 0 bases at J, leaving 2 bases unmatched. The CDR3 loop reads CASSYGTGYSNQPQHF. CDR3 DNA sequence: TGTGCCAGCAGTTACGGGACAGGGTATAGCAATCAGCCCCAGCATTTT.

The J gene is TRBJ1-1, the V gene TRBV4-1, with 8 bases identical to TRBD1. V shed 1 base, J shed 7 bases, and the junction held 8 bases outside the gene matches. The CDR3 is made up of 15 amino acids. Per germline, CDR1 MGHRA and CDR2 YSYEKL. CDR3 sequence: CASSQAWGTGVEAFF. In DNA form, the CDR3 reads TGCGCCAGCAGCCAAGCCTGGGGGACAGGAGTTGAAGCTTTCTTT.

V usage is TRBV7-2 and J usage is TRBJ1-6, with D possibly matching TRBD1 (6 bases). Trimming took 4 bases from V and 4 from J, leaving 14 bases between them. This CDR3 contains 16 residues. CDR1 SGHTA and CDR2 FQGNSA come from the germline V gene. The CDR3 nucleotides are TGTGCCAGCAGCTGGGTAGGACAGCTTTATAATTCACCCCTCCACTTT. Translating gives CASSWVGQLYNSPLHF.

The V call is TRBV19, the J call TRBJ2-7; 7 bases are shared with TRBD2. Germline values: CDR1 LNHDA, CDR2 SQIVND (reference sequence). The trim removed 3 bases at V and 3 bases at J, leaving 5 bases unmatched. This CDR3 contains 14 residues. This CDR3 reads CASSMQLASYEQYF. The DNA of the CDR3 is TGTGCCAGTAGTATGCAACTAGCGAGCTACGAGCAGTACTTC.

This chain joins TRBV14 and TRBJ2-1; 12 bases align to TRBD2. V shed 0 bases and J 2 bases; nucleotides not matched to a gene: 2. The CDR3 loop spans 17 amino acids. Germline CDR1 SGHDN, CDR2 FVKESK. The CDR3 region has the DNA TGTGCCAGCAGCCAAGAATGGACTAGCGGGGCCTACAATGAGCAGTTCTTC. Amino acids: CASSQEWTSGAYNEQFF.

This sequence joins TRBV15 and TRBJ2-2; the D gene is possibly TRBD2 (5 bases). The V end lost 0 bases, the J end lost 0 bases, and 14 bases lay between the germline ends. CDR1 is LNHNV and CDR2 is YYDKDF in the germline V gene (reference sequence). The CDR3 is 18 residues long. The CDR3 region has the DNA TGTGCCACCAGCAGAGATCGGGTTGCGGAGGCGAACACCGGGGAGCTGTTTTTT. Protein product: CATSRDRVAEANTGELFF.